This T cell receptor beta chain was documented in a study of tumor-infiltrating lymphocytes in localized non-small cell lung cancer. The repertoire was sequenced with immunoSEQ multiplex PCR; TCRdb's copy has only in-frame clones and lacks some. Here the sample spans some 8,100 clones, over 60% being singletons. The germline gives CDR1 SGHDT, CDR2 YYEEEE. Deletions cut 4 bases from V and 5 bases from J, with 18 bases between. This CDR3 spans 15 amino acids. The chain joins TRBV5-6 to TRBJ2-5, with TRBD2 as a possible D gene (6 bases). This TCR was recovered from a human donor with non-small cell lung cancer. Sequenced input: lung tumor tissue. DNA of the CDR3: TGTGCCAGCAGCCGAACTAGCTTCCGGGGTGAGACCCAGTACTTC. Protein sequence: CASSRTSFRGETQYF.